This T cell receptor beta chain was identified in a study of somatic mutations in cytotoxic T cells in rheumatoid arthritis. The CDR3 has 16 amino acids. J lost 5 bases, V lost 1 base, and 7 bases had no gene match. Germline CDR1 reads SQVTM; CDR2 reads ANQGSEA. The data were produced by immunoSEQ multiplex PCR, yet TCRdb's version contains in-frame clones alone and is incomplete. The sample includes more than 13,000 clones, around 70% of them seen just once. This receptor was obtained from an adult with rheumatoid arthritis. Specimen: CD8+ T cells sorted from blood. The chain employs TRBV29-1 and TRBJ2-2, with 10 bases identical to TRBD2. The CDR3 DNA follows: TGCAGCGTTGAAGGAGGTAGCGGGGGGATTACCGGGGAGCTGTTTTTT. Translation: CSVEGGSGGITGELFF.